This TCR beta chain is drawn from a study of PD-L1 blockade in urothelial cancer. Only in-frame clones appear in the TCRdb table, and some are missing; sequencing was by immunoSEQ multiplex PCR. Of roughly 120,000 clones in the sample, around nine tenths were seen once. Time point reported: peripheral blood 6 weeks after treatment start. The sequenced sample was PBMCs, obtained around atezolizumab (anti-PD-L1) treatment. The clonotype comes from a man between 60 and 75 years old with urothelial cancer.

The CDR3 sequence is CASSPGTGNGRETQYF. CDR3 DNA: TGTGCCAGCAGTCCGGGGACAGGGAACGGTCGCGAGACCCAGTACTTC. The V and J genes are TRBV28 and TRBJ2-5, with 9 bases fitting TRBD1. The CDR3 sequence is 16 residues long. J was trimmed by 5 bases and V by 5 bases; bases with no gene match: 12. Germline-derived CDR1 and CDR2 are MDHEN and SYDVKM.